The 31 T cell receptor beta chains below come from one sample, sequenced in a study of T cells after yellow fever vaccination. TCRdb processed the 5' RACE reads anew with MiXCR; each CDR3 protein has one entry. The top ten hold under 30% of the sample, which has some 320,000 distinct CDR3 sequences, approximately 4% seen once. Sequencing was performed on PBMCs, taken 5 days after the yellow fever booster vaccination. These receptors were obtained from a man between 18 and 29 years old who received the YFV17D yellow fever vaccine.

This clonotype was detected many times. The chain recombines TRBV20-1 with TRBJ2-7; 10 nucleotides align to TRBD2. Trimming at V came to 2 bases and at J to 9 bases, leaving 7 bases not matched to a gene. The CDR3 contains 13 residues. Germline V lookup: CDR1 DFQATT, CDR2 SNEGSKA (reference sequence). The CDR3 loop reads CSARNSGGRTQYF. The CDR3 DNA reads TGCAGTGCTAGAAATAGCGGGGGGAGGACGCAGTACTTC.

This clonotype was seen a handful of times. The V gene is TRBV18, the J gene TRBJ2-7, with D possibly matching TRBD1 (5 bases). CDR1 KGHSH and CDR2 LQKENI come from the germline V gene. The CDR3 length is 14 residues. Deletions cut 3 bases from V and 0 bases from J, with 9 bases between. The CDR3 DNA reads TGTGCCAGCTCACCCGACAGAAACTCCTACGAGCAGTACGTC. This translates into CASSPDRNSYEQYV.

This clonotype has more than one count but fewer than ten. V gene TRBV6-6 combines with J gene TRBJ2-3, with D uncertain. The CDR3 is 15 residues long. Per the germline V gene, CDR1 is MNHNY and CDR2 is SVGAGI (reference sequence). With 2 bases removed from V and 4 bases from J, the gap between germline ends came to 13 bases. The CDR3 DNA reads TGTGCCAGCAGTTACCGACTCCCAGCCCCAGATACGCAGTATTTT. Its translation is CASSYRLPAPDTQYF.

This clonotype was picked up many times. The genes are TRBV7-2 and TRBJ2-3, with no clear D. The germline V and J ends were trimmed by 0 bases and 5 bases, with 6 bases remaining between them. The CDR3 contains 13 residues. Germline CDR1 reads SGHTA; CDR2 reads FQGNSA. CDR3 protein: CASSLASLDTQYF. DNA of the CDR3: TGTGCCAGCAGCTTAGCTAGCTTAGATACGCAGTATTTT.

This clonotype occurred a few times. The gene calls are TRBV20-1 and TRBJ2-7, with 8 bases identical to TRBD2. This CDR3 is 15 amino acids long. Germline loops: CDR1 DFQATT, CDR2 SNEGSKA (reference sequence). V gave up 0 bases and J gave up 2 bases; unmatched junction bases: 6. The CDR3 sequence is CSARDPGGVTYEQYV. CDR3 DNA: TGCAGTGCTAGAGACCCCGGGGGGGTCACCTACGAGCAGTACGTC.

This clonotype was seen more than once but under ten times. The chain uses TRBV7-9 and TRBJ1-2; D ambiguous. From germline, CDR1 is SEHNR and CDR2 FQNEAQ (reference sequence). The CDR3 runs 14 residues. Trimming removed 0 bases at V and 4 bases at J, with 9 bases between. CDR3 loop: CASSLAWVFYGYTF. Written as DNA, the CDR3 is TGTGCCAGCAGCTTAGCGTGGGTGTTCTATGGCTACACCTTC.

The V gene is TRBV4-1, the J gene TRBJ2-3; 9 positions agree with TRBD1. Germline CDR1 reads MGHRA; CDR2 reads YSYEKL. The CDR3 spans 15 residues. The V gene end was trimmed by 4 bases and the J gene end by 7 bases; junction bases not matched to a gene: 9. CDR3 residues: CASSPRATGGNTQYF. CDR3 sequence (DNA): TGCGCCAGCAGCCCTCGAGCGACAGGGGGGAATACGCAGTATTTT.

This clonotype was detected only a few times. The chain combines TRBV7-9 with TRBJ2-1, with 7 bases lining up with TRBD2. There are 14 residues in the CDR3. The V segment lost 5 bases and the J segment 6 bases; nucleotides outside the gene matches: 7. Germline V CDR1 and CDR2: SEHNR, FQNEAQ (reference sequence). CDR3 region: CASSTGLGLNEQFF. In DNA, the CDR3 is TGTGCCAGCAGCACCGGACTAGGACTCAATGAGCAGTTCTTC.

This clonotype has more than one count but fewer than ten. The CDR3 loop reads CSVAGLAGNTGELFF. For the CDR3, the DNA is TGCAGCGTGGCGGGTCTAGCGGGGAACACCGGGGAGCTGTTTTTT. J is TRBJ2-2 and V is TRBV29-1; 8 bases fit TRBD2. The V gene's germline CDR1 is SQVTM and CDR2 ANQGSEA. This CDR3 has 15 amino acids. V gave up 6 bases and J gave up 1 base; unmatched junction bases: 7.

The chain employs TRBV5-6 and TRBJ2-3; tentatively, D is TRBD1 or TRBD2 (6 bases each). This CDR3 has 14 amino acids. Trimming shortened V by 0 bases and J by 8 bases, and 13 bases separated the two germline ends. The V gene's germline CDR1 is SGHDT and CDR2 YYEEEE. The CDR3 reads CASSLVQGRSTQYF. The CDR3 nucleotides read TGTGCCAGCAGCTTGGTCCAGGGGAGGAGTACGCAGTATTTT.

The table lists this clonotype with a few counts. The J gene is TRBJ1-2, the V gene TRBV5-1; D ambiguous. The CDR3 has 13 amino acids. Germline values: CDR1 SGHRS, CDR2 YFSETQ. The germline V and J ends were trimmed by 3 bases and 6 bases, with 12 bases remaining between them. The CDR3 spells CASSSPKEDGYTF. CDR3 DNA: TGCGCCAGCAGCTCACCTAAGGAGGATGGCTACACCTTC.

The chain has TRBV5-5 and TRBJ2-2; the D gene is possibly TRBD2 (5 bases). Deletions cut 0 bases from V and 3 bases from J, with 9 bases between. The germline V gene encodes CDR1 SGHKS and CDR2 YYEKEE (reference sequence). This CDR3 comprises 15 residues. In DNA form, the CDR3 reads TGTGCCAGCAGCTTGGCGGGGAGTGACACCGGGGAGCTGTTTTTT. Its translation is CASSLAGSDTGELFF.

This clonotype was seen many times. The chain has TRBV29-1 and TRBJ2-7, with a weak D call TRBD1 (6 bases). The CDR3 length is 11 residues. Germline loops: CDR1 SQVTM, CDR2 ANQGSEA. Trimming removed 5 bases at V and 6 bases at J, with 11 bases between. The CDR3 nucleotides read TGCAGCGTTACACAGGGTGGCGAGCAGTACGTC. It codes for CSVTQGGEQYV.

This clonotype was seen more than once but under ten times. The chain recombines TRBV4-1 with TRBJ2-5; either TRBD1 or TRBD2 may supply D (5 bases each). Trimming pared 1 base from V and 5 bases from J, leaving 14 bases between. Looked up from germline, CDR1 is MGHRA and CDR2 is YSYEKL. The CDR3 is 15 residues long. The CDR3 DNA reads as TGCGCCAGCAGCCAAGTAAGGGACCTAAGGGAGACCCAGTACTTC. Protein product: CASSQVRDLRETQYF.

This clonotype was detected many times. The V gene is TRBV4-3, the J gene TRBJ2-3; tentatively, D is TRBD2 (5 bases). Germline lookup yields CDR1 LGHNA and CDR2 YSLEER. This CDR3 has 13 residues. V was clipped by 1 base and J by 13 bases, with 15 bases between them. The CDR3 DNA reads TGCGCCAGCAGCCAAGCCCCGGACTCCCAAAAGTATTTT. Translation: CASSQAPDSQKYF.

This clonotype occurred a few times. The chain carries TRBV10-3 and TRBJ1-2, with TRBD1 matching over 8 bases. CDR1 and CDR2 (germline): ENHRY, SYGVKD. The CDR3 extends over 13 amino acids. V lost 6 bases, J lost 1 base, and 1 base stayed unmatched. CDR3 in DNA: TGTGCCATCAGGGACAGGGTTAACTATGGCTACACCTTC. Translated: CAIRDRVNYGYTF.

This clonotype has a count of ten or more. This chain joins TRBV5-1 and TRBJ1-5, with TRBD1 matching over 9 bases. CDR1 and CDR2 from the germline V gene are SGHRS and YFSETQ. The CDR3 length is 14 residues. Trimming took 4 bases from V and 5 from J; bases not matched to a gene: 4. The CDR3: CASSEGQGDQPQHF. CDR3 sequence (DNA): TGCGCCAGCAGCGAGGGACAGGGTGATCAGCCCCAGCATTTT.

J is TRBJ2-5 and V is TRBV11-3; tentatively, D is TRBD2 (5 bases). The germline V and J ends were trimmed by 0 bases and 4 bases, with 6 bases remaining between them. The CDR3 extends over 13 amino acids. Germline V gene sequence: CDR1 SGHNT, CDR2 YENEEA. CDR3 sequence reads: CASSLDRGETQYF. DNA for the CDR3: TGTGCCAGCAGCTTAGACCGGGGAGAGACCCAGTACTTC.

The chain is built from TRBV3-1 and TRBJ2-3; the match to TRBD2 covers 8 bases. The germline V gene has CDR1 LGHDT and CDR2 YNNKEL (reference sequence). The CDR3 runs to 15 residues. Trimming removed 3 bases from V and 1 base from J; junction bases left unmatched: 3. CDR3 region: CASSHHGGGTDTQYF. Here the CDR3 DNA reads TGTGCCAGCAGCCACCACGGGGGGGGCACAGATACGCAGTATTTT.

This clonotype was observed many times. The DNA of the CDR3 is TGTGCCAGCAGCTTAGAGCACGGGACAGGGCGGGCGCAGTTCTTC. Its protein is CASSLEHGTGRAQFF. The chain links TRBV7-7 to TRBJ2-1, with 9 bases lining up with TRBD1. Germline trimming cut 1 base from V and 12 bases from J; bases unmatched to any gene: 10. The CDR3 runs to 15 residues. From germline, CDR1 is SSHAT and CDR2 FNYEAQ (reference sequence).

J is TRBJ2-4 and V is TRBV28, with a possible D match to TRBD2 (5 bases). This CDR3 comprises 14 residues. Trimming shortened V by 3 bases and J by 1 base, and 7 bases separated the two germline ends. In germline, CDR1 is MDHEN, CDR2 SYDVKM. The CDR3 region is CASSFSGAKNIQYF. CDR3 DNA sequence: TGTGCCAGCAGTTTCTCGGGGGCCAAAAACATTCAGTACTTC.

This clonotype was seen more than once but under ten times. The chain uses TRBV20-1 and TRBJ1-3, with unresolved D. The CDR3 spans 15 residues. CDR1 DFQATT and CDR2 SNEGSKA come from the germline V gene (reference sequence). V dropped 0 bases and J dropped 0 bases, with 9 bases sitting between them. The CDR3: CSARDWPSSGNTIYF. CDR3 nucleotides: TGCAGTGCTAGAGATTGGCCGAGCTCTGGAAACACCATATATTTT.

This clonotype was recorded many times. The chain links TRBV11-3 to TRBJ2-7; D is unresolved. The germline V and J ends were trimmed by 6 bases and 7 bases, with 16 bases remaining between them. The CDR3 totals 13 residues. CDR1 is SGHNT, CDR2 YENEEA, per germline. The CDR3 DNA reads TGTGCCAGCAGTAAGGCTGTCCAGAGGGAGCAGTACTTC. It codes for CASSKAVQREQYF.

This clonotype was detected ten times or more. This chain joins TRBV7-9 and TRBJ1-4; TRBD1 might be the D (5 bases). The CDR3 spans 15 residues. Deletions cut 1 base from V and 7 bases from J, with 13 bases between. CDR1 SEHNR and CDR2 FQNEAQ come from the germline V gene (reference sequence). The CDR3 DNA sequence: TGTGCCAGCAGCTTAGTAGCAGGGTGGAGTGAAAAACTGTTTTTT. Translating it yields CASSLVAGWSEKLFF.

This clonotype was counted many times. The V and J genes are TRBV7-2 and TRBJ1-3, with 7 bases lining up with TRBD1. Trimming took 8 bases from V and 0 from J; bases not matched to a gene: 10. The germline V gene encodes CDR1 SGHTA and CDR2 FQGNSA. This CDR3 has 16 residues. This CDR3 is CASGRQGTNSGNTIYF. CDR3 nucleotides: TGTGCCAGCGGACGACAGGGAACCAACTCTGGAAACACCATATATTTT.

The chain recombines TRBV11-1 with TRBJ2-6; tentatively, D is TRBD2 (6 bases). Germline V lookup: CDR1 SGHAT, CDR2 FQDESV (reference sequence). Trimming pared 6 bases from V and 0 bases from J, leaving 12 bases between. The CDR3 has 16 residues. DNA of the CDR3: TGTGCCAGCAGGAGAGGCGGGATCTCTGGGGCCAACGTCCTGACTTTC. It encodes CASRRGGISGANVLTF.

This clonotype appeared a few times. The chain carries TRBV20-1 and TRBJ2-2; D not certain. V was pared by 1 base and J by 4 bases, with 13 bases between. Germline CDR1 DFQATT, CDR2 SNEGSKA (reference sequence). This CDR3 has 15 amino acids. The CDR3 is CSARVSGRTTGELFF. The CDR3 region has the DNA TGCAGTGCTAGAGTTTCTGGCAGGACCACCGGGGAGCTGTTTTTT.

This clonotype was observed a few times. This chain uses TRBV19 with TRBJ1-5; 8 bases are a match to TRBD1. The ends lost 6 bases at V and 8 bases at J; junction bases unmatched: 12. CDR1 is LNHDA, CDR2 SQIVND, per germline (reference sequence). This CDR3 region has 15 residues. The CDR3 DNA is TGTGCCAGTAGACCCGGGACAGGCGCTCCAGAGCCCCAGCATTTT. Its translation is CASRPGTGAPEPQHF.

This clonotype occurred many times. The V gene is TRBV7-2, the J gene TRBJ2-3; no clear D gene. In germline, CDR1 is SGHTA, CDR2 FQGNSA. This CDR3 region has 11 residues. The V end lost 3 bases, the J end lost 5 bases, and 3 bases lay between the germline ends. The CDR3 is CASSFIDTQYF. Written as DNA, the CDR3 is TGTGCCAGCAGCTTCATAGATACGCAGTATTTT.

This clonotype appeared many times. The chain links TRBV6-1 to TRBJ2-7; perhaps TRBD2 as D (5 bases). The CDR3 spans 12 residues. V lost 3 bases, J lost 7 bases, and 10 bases lay in between. Per the germline V gene, CDR1 is MNHNS and CDR2 is SASEGT. The chain's CDR3 is CASSEPGGEQYV. The CDR3, as DNA: TGTGCCAGCAGTGAGCCTGGCGGGGAGCAGTACGTC.

In this sample, this clonotype turned up a few times. The rearrangement uses TRBV9 and TRBJ1-6; D is unresolved. Per the germline V gene, CDR1 is SGDLS and CDR2 is YYNGEE. Trimming pared 0 bases from V and 1 base from J, leaving 8 bases between. The CDR3 loop spans 16 amino acids. Here the CDR3 reads CASSVAAQSYNSPLHF. The CDR3 nucleotides are TGTGCCAGCAGCGTAGCGGCTCAGTCCTATAATTCACCCCTCCACTTT.